These 25 T cell receptor beta chains were sequenced from one sample in a study of CD4 T cells in relation to SARS-CoV-2 and coronaviruses. Using immunoSEQ multiplex PCR, the repertoire was profiled, and TCRdb retains in-frame clones only, with some absent. The sample contains about 60,000 clones, around 90% of which appear only once. Sequenced input: naive CD4+ T cells from PBMCs. Stated subset: naive CD4+ T cells isolated by negative enrichment. The receptors shown here come from an adult with COVID-19.

This chain connects TRBV30 to TRBJ2-6; D is unclear. Per the germline V gene, CDR1 is GTSNPN and CDR2 is SVGIG (reference sequence). The CDR3 loop spans 18 amino acids. The V end lost 5 bases, the J end lost 0 bases, and 20 bases lay between the germline ends. This chain's CDR3 is CAWCARVSGLSGANVLTF. For the CDR3, the DNA is TGTGCCTGGTGTGCCCGGGTCTCGGGCCTCTCTGGGGCCAACGTCCTGACTTTC.

V is TRBV5-1 and J is TRBJ2-1, with 9 bases aligning to TRBD2. CDR3 length: 16 amino acids. Germline lookup yields CDR1 SGHRS and CDR2 YFSETQ. With 4 bases clipped from V and 3 bases from J, the junction kept 8 bases outside the gene matches. The CDR3 DNA sequence: TGCGCCAGCAGCATTACTAGCGGGCCAGGCTACAATGAGCAGTTCTTC. This gives the protein CASSITSGPGYNEQFF. Based on the CDR3 plus reference TRBV5-1 and TRBJ2-1, the full variable domain is KAGVTQTPRYLIKTRGQQVTLSCSPISGHRSVSWYQQTPGQGLQFLFEYFSETQRNKGNFPGRFSGRQFSNSRSEMNVSTLELGDSALYLCASSITSGPGYNEQFFGPGTRLTVL.

This clone has a single count. The chain links TRBV4-1 to TRBJ2-7, with D perhaps matching TRBD2 (5 bases). Per the germline V gene, CDR1 is MGHRA and CDR2 is YSYEKL. The CDR3 covers 15 residues. The ends were cut back, 2 bases at V and 2 bases at J, with 13 bases in the middle. CDR3 in amino acids: CASSQMGSVAYEQYF. In DNA form, the CDR3 reads TGCGCCAGCAGCCAAATGGGGAGTGTTGCCTACGAGCAGTACTTC.

The V gene is TRBV20-1, the J gene TRBJ2-1; 11 nucleotides align to TRBD2. Germline V gene lookup returns CDR1 DFQATT and CDR2 SNEGSKA (reference sequence). The CDR3 runs 17 residues. Trimming took 3 bases from V and 1 from J; bases not matched to a gene: 8. Here the CDR3 DNA reads TGCAGTGCTAGTGATAGCGGGAGGGCCGGTTCCTACAATGAGCAGTTCTTC. Translation gives CSASDSGRAGSYNEQFF.

The chain links TRBV5-1 to TRBJ2-6; D may be TRBD1 (5 bases). CDR1 SGHRS and CDR2 YFSETQ come from the germline V gene. The CDR3 covers 16 residues. V lost 4 bases, J lost 0 bases, and 11 bases lay in between. The CDR3: CASSADSRSGANVLTF. The CDR3 DNA follows: TGCGCCAGCAGCGCTGACAGTCGCTCTGGGGCCAACGTCCTGACTTTC.

This chain joins TRBV21-1 and TRBJ2-7; the DNA was not used to check the table's D call, TRBD2. TRBV21-1 is deemed a pseudogene. There are 15 residues in the CDR3. The CDR3 nucleotides read TGTGCCAGCAGCGTTACTAGCGACCAACCCTACGAGCAGTACTTC. This encodes CASSVTSDQPYEQYF.

The chain links TRBV4-2 to TRBJ2-3, with 11 bases aligning to TRBD1. Germline CDR1 is LGHNA and CDR2 is YNFKEQ. The CDR3 is made up of 15 amino acids. V shed 0 bases and J 6 bases; nucleotides not matched to a gene: 2. The CDR3 DNA follows: TGTGCCAGCAGCCAAGAGGGACAGGGGGGTGATACGCAGTATTTT. Translated, it gives CASSQEGQGGDTQYF.

This clone occurred once. The chain joins TRBV19 to TRBJ2-2; 7 bases agree with TRBD1. Trimming removed 4 bases from V and 1 base from J; junction bases left unmatched: 9. The CDR3 contains 17 residues. Germline V gene sequence: CDR1 LNHDA, CDR2 SQIVND (reference sequence). CDR3 nucleotide sequence: TGTGCCAGTAGTACCGGTTGGAACAGGGGGAACACCGGGGAGCTGTTTTTT. Translated: CASSTGWNRGNTGELFF.

The chain couples TRBV5-1 to TRBJ1-4; D call uncertain. CDR1 is SGHRS and CDR2 is YFSETQ in the germline V gene. The V and J ends lost 4 bases and 1 base respectively, with 8 bases between them. The CDR3 has 14 residues. The CDR3 spells CASSRGGTNEKLFF. The CDR3 bases are TGCGCCAGCAGCCGTGGTGGAACTAATGAAAAACTGTTTTTT.

The chain links TRBV10-3 to TRBJ2-3; D is possibly TRBD2 (6 bases). Germline CDR1 and CDR2: ENHRY and SYGVKD. The length of the CDR3 is 13 residues. V gave up 11 bases and J gave up 0 bases, with 12 bases separating them. The CDR3 here is CALGGQSTDTQYF. The CDR3 nucleotides are TGTGCCCTCGGGGGTCAGAGCACAGATACGCAGTATTTT.

The CDR3 is CASSNQGPGELFF. CDR3 nucleotides: TGTGCCAGCAGTAACCAGGGCCCCGGGGAGCTGTTTTTT. The chain has TRBV6-2 or TRBV6-3 and TRBJ2-2; D perhaps matches TRBD1 (5 bases). The CDR3 totals 13 residues. From germline, CDR1 is MNHEY and CDR2 SVGEGT. Trimming removed 5 bases from V and 6 bases from J, with 10 bases in between.

This rearrangement joins TRBV6-2 or TRBV6-3 to TRBJ2-3; possible D gene TRBD2, 5 bases. V was trimmed by 0 bases and J by 15 bases, leaving 13 bases between them. There are 12 residues in the CDR3. Germline V gives CDR1 MNHEY, CDR2 SVGEGT. CDR3 sequence (DNA): TGTGCCAGCAGTTACTCCCCCCGGGGTATTTATTTT. Its translation is CASSYSPRGIYF.

J is TRBJ2-3 and V is TRBV5-4; TRBD2 agrees at 8 bases. Germline assignment: CDR1 SGHNT and CDR2 YYREEE (reference sequence). V was pared by 1 base and J by 0 bases, with 4 bases of the junction left unmatched. This CDR3 is built from 16 residues. The CDR3 sequence: CASSLRLASSTDTQYF. The CDR3 DNA reads TGTGCCAGCAGCTTGCGACTAGCGTCTAGCACAGATACGCAGTATTTT.

The rearrangement joins TRBV4-1 to TRBJ2-7; 8 nucleotides align to TRBD2. Losses at the gene ends were 5 bases for V and 6 bases for J; bases not matched to a gene: 12. CDR1 and CDR2 (germline): MGHRA, YSYEKL. The CDR3 extends over 15 amino acids. The DNA of the CDR3 is TGCGCCAGCAGCATGAGCCCGGGACTAGGAGGCGAGCAGTACTTC. It translates to CASSMSPGLGGEQYF.

The sample holds one count of this clone. The genes are TRBV5-1 and TRBJ2-7; 10 positions match TRBD2. CDR1 and CDR2 (germline): SGHRS, YFSETQ. The CDR3 covers 14 residues. Unmatched junction bases numbered 2, after V lost 4 bases and J lost 1 base. In DNA, the CDR3 is TGCGCCAGCAGCCGGACTAGCGGATCCTACGAGCAGTACTTC. Translation: CASSRTSGSYEQYF.

This clone was seen only once. The V call is TRBV28, the J call TRBJ2-1; 13 positions match TRBD2. This CDR3 has 16 amino acids. From germline, CDR1 is MDHEN and CDR2 SYDVKM. The V gene end was trimmed by 5 bases and the J gene end by 9 bases; junction bases not matched to a gene: 10. The CDR3 region has the DNA TGTGCCAGCAGTGTAGTTGGACTAGCGGGAGTCGTTGAGCAGTTCTTC. It codes for CASSVVGLAGVVEQFF.

The chain combines TRBV14 with TRBJ2-7, with TRBD2 as a possible D gene (6 bases). This CDR3 is 17 amino acids long. Between the trimmed V and J ends, which lost 3 bases and 4 bases, there was a span of 22 bases. The germline V gene encodes CDR1 SGHDN and CDR2 FVKESK. CDR3 amino acids: CASSHRYTGTANYEQYF. CDR3 DNA sequence: TGTGCCAGCAGCCATAGGTATACCGGGACTGCCAATTACGAGCAGTACTTC.

The chain recombines TRBV27 with TRBJ2-7; D is unclear. The germline gives CDR1 MNHEY, CDR2 SMNVEV (reference sequence). The CDR3 runs 14 residues. Trimming stripped 2 bases from V and 0 bases from J, with 8 bases between. This chain's CDR3 is CASSLQVTSYEQYF. CDR3 nucleotides: TGTGCCAGCAGTTTACAAGTCACCTCCTACGAGCAGTACTTC.

This clone was detected once. This chain links TRBV19 with TRBJ1-5; no clear D. The CDR3 has 10 residues. Germline values: CDR1 LNHDA, CDR2 SQIVND (reference sequence). Trimming stripped 8 bases from V and 11 bases from J, with 10 bases between. CDR3 residues: CASGGRAQHF. The CDR3 coding sequence is TGTGCCAGTGGCGGGCGAGCCCAGCATTTT.

The rearrangement joins TRBV19 to TRBJ1-5; the D is unclear. The V and J ends lost 2 bases and 5 bases respectively, with 7 bases between them. The V gene's germline CDR1 is LNHDA and CDR2 SQIVND (reference sequence). The CDR3 is made up of 13 amino acids. The CDR3 region has the DNA TGTGCCAGTAGTATACAGGCTGATCAGCCCCAGCATTTT. Protein product: CASSIQADQPQHF.

J is TRBJ1-4 and V is TRBV12-3 or TRBV12-4; D perhaps matches TRBD1 (6 bases). This CDR3 is built from 13 residues. V lost 7 bases, J lost 8 bases, and 14 bases lay in between. CDR3 amino acids: CASNFGGREKLFF. CDR3 DNA: TGTGCCAGCAACTTCGGGGGGCGCGAAAAACTGTTTTTT.

V and J are TRBV7-8 and TRBJ2-2, with D possibly TRBD2 on 6 matching bases. The V gene's germline CDR1 is SGHVS and CDR2 FQNEAQ. The CDR3 length is 14 residues. V lost 6 bases, J lost 2 bases, and 10 bases lay in between. The DNA of the CDR3 is TGTGCCAGCAGAGGGACTCCTAACACCGGGGAGCTGTTTTTT. This gives the protein CASRGTPNTGELFF.

The chain has TRBV7-9 and TRBJ1-1; no clear D gene. The germline V and J ends were trimmed by 4 bases and 0 bases, with 9 bases remaining between them. The length of the CDR3 is 14 residues. The germline V gene encodes CDR1 SEHNR and CDR2 FQNEAQ (reference sequence). In nucleotides, the CDR3 is TGTGCCAGCAGCTCGGACCTTATGAACACTGAAGCTTTCTTT. Translation gives CASSSDLMNTEAFF.

The chain joins TRBV28 to TRBJ2-7; 9 positions agree with TRBD1. With V trimmed by 6 bases and J by 1 base, 10 bases remained unmatched. Germline loops: CDR1 MDHEN, CDR2 SYDVKM. The CDR3 totals 16 residues. CDR3 sequence (DNA): TGTGCCAGCAGGGGGACACAGGGGGCTCCTTCCTACGAGCAGTACTTC. Its translation: CASRGTQGAPSYEQYF.

This CDR3 is CASSFSGTGELFF. Here the CDR3 DNA reads TGCGCCAGCAGCTTTTCTGGCACCGGGGAGCTGTTTTTT. The rearrangement joins TRBV5-1 to TRBJ2-2, with unresolved D. The CDR3 is 13 amino acids. V was cut by 2 bases and J by 4 bases, with 6 bases left in between. Germline V gene data show CDR1 as SGHRS and CDR2 as YFSETQ.